This TCR beta chain was captured in a study of cytomegalovirus exposure and HLA in healthy donors. General observations from the study: Earlier analysis found most TCR beta V segments productive about 90% or about 30% of the time.

Points on this clone: Antigen specificity is unknown.

The study ran its PCR with 60 Vbeta and 13 Jbeta primers. Assay used: immunoSEQ multiplex PCR; TCRdb lists only in-frame clones, some missing. This sample has about 88,000 clones, with just under 70% found just once. This CDR3 comprises 16 residues. Trimming removed 0 bases from V and 3 bases from J, with 14 bases in between. The germline CDR1 and CDR2 sequences are SGHRS and YFSETQ. The TCR was taken from a man between 45 and 60 years old in good health and CMV-seronegative. The rearrangement joins TRBV5-1 to TRBJ2-3; perhaps TRBD1 as D (5 bases). The material sequenced was PBMCs. CDR3 bases: TGCGCCAGCAGCTTGGGGACACTTAGAGAAACAGATACGCAGTATTTT. Protein product: CASSLGTLRETDTQYF.